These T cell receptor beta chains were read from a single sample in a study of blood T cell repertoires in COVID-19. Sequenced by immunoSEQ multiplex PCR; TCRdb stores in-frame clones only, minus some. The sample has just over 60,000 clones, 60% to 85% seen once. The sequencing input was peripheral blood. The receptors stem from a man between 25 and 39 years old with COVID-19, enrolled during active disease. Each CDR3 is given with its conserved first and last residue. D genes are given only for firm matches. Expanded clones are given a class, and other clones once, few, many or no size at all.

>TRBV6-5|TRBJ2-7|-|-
CASSYGRSRGYEQYF
TGTGCCAGCAGTTACGGTCGCTCGAGAGGCTACGAGCAGTACTTC
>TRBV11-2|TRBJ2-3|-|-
CASSFGSSSGTDTQYF
TGTGCCAGCAGCTTCGGGTCTTCCTCCGGCACAGATACGCAGTATTTT
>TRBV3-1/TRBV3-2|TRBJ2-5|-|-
CASSQDRQSASAETQYF
TGTGCCAGCAGCCAAGATCGGCAGAGCGCAAGTGCAGAGACCCAGTACTTC
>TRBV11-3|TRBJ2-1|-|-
CASSFVYEQFF
TGTGCCAGCAGCTTCGTCTATGAGCAGTTCTTC
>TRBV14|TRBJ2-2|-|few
CASSPTTGNTGELFF
TGTGCCAGCAGCCCTACGACAGGGAACACCGGGGAGCTGTTTTTT
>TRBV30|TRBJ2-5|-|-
CAWSDQVQETQYF
TGTGCCTGGAGTGATCAGGTTCAAGAGACCCAGTACTTC
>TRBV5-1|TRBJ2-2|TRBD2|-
CASSLSASGETNTGELFF
TGCGCCAGCAGCTTGTCGGCTAGCGGGGAAACGAACACCGGGGAGCTGTTTTTT
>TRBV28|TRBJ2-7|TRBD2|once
CATWASGYEQYF
TGTGCCACCTGGGCTAGCGGTTACGAGCAGTACTTC
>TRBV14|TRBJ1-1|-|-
CASSLRTGSTTEAFF
TGTGCCAGCAGCCTCCGAACAGGGAGTACCACTGAAGCTTTCTTT
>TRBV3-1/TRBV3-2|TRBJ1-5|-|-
CASSPNGGGNQPQHF
TGTGCCAGCAGCCCCAACGGGGGGGGCAATCAGCCCCAGCATTTT
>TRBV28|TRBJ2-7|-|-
CASSLFYGVYEQYF
TGTGCCAGCAGTTTATTTTATGGAGTTTACGAGCAGTACTTC
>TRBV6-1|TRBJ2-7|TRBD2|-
CASSEAMGEISGGSYEQYF
TGTGCCAGCAGTGAAGCGATGGGGGAGATTAGCGGGGGATCCTACGAGCAGTACTTC
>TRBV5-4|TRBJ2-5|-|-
CASRFTGGNQETQYF
TGTGCCAGCAGGTTCACCGGGGGTAATCAAGAGACCCAGTACTTC
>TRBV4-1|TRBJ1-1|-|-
CASSQVTENTEAFF
TGCGCCAGCAGCCAAGTGACAGAGAACACTGAAGCTTTCTTT
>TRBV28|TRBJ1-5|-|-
CASSRGWNQPQHF
TGTGCCAGCAGTAGGGGGTGGAATCAGCCCCAGCATTTT
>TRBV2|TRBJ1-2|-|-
CASSEERYGYTF
TGTGCCAGCAGTGAAGAGCGTTATGGCTACACCTTC
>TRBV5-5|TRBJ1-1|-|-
CASSREGSTEAFF
TGTGCCAGCAGCCGCGAGGGAAGCACTGAAGCTTTCTTT